This passage covers 30 T cell receptor beta chains from one sample sequenced in a study of CD8+ T cells in alopecia areata. Once RNA had been extracted, it was reverse transcribed into cDNA to act as the sequencing template. The repertoire was sequenced with immunoSEQ multiplex PCR; TCRdb's copy has only in-frame clones and lacks some. There are about 290,000 clones in the sample; 58% occur only once, and approximately 1.8% lies in the top ten. The treatment: oral pan-JAK inhibitor, 5-10 mg twice daily. This material consisted of CD4+ T cells sorted from blood, taken at week 24, from a patient treated with tofacitinib. These receptors came from a human donor with alopecia areata.

The chain uses TRBV11-1 and TRBJ1-2; D ambiguous. V was pared by 5 bases and J by 4 bases, with 11 bases between. CDR3 size: 13 residues. Germline values: CDR1 SGHAT, CDR2 FQDESV (reference sequence). The CDR3 region is CASSQDGRYGYTF. In DNA form, the CDR3 reads TGTGCCAGCAGCCAGGACGGACGCTATGGCTACACCTTC.

Details on this clone: Other DNA variants within this sample encode the same CDR3. The CDR3 loop is CSVDTGYGYTF. CDR3 coding DNA: TGCAGCGTTGATACAGGCTATGGCTACACCTTC. The rearrangement links TRBV29-1 to TRBJ1-2; possible D gene TRBD1, 5 bases. The CDR3 loop spans 11 amino acids. V was shortened by 3 bases and J by 4 bases, with 6 bases between the two germline ends. Germline-derived CDR1 and CDR2 are SQVTM and ANQGSEA.

The chain employs TRBV28 and TRBJ2-5; 13 nucleotides match TRBD2. The ends lost 5 bases at V and 1 base at J; junction bases unmatched: 4. Germline V gene sequence: CDR1 MDHEN, CDR2 SYDVKM. The CDR3 spans 16 residues. The CDR3, as DNA: TGTGCCAGCAGTCAGAGACTAGCGGGGGGCCAAGAGACCCAGTACTTC. Protein: CASSQRLAGGQETQYF.

The chain joins TRBV4-1 to TRBJ2-5, with D tentatively TRBD1 (5 bases). Germline V lookup: CDR1 MGHRA, CDR2 YSYEKL. Trimming removed 1 base from V and 2 bases from J, with 14 bases in between. This CDR3 is 16 amino acids long. The CDR3 bases are TGCGCCAGCAGCCAAGGAAACAGGTTTTTACAAGAGACCCAGTACTTC. Amino acid sequence: CASSQGNRFLQETQYF.

This chain connects TRBV30 to TRBJ1-6; no clear D. This CDR3 contains 13 residues. Germline CDR1 reads GTSNPN; CDR2 reads SVGIG (reference sequence). Between the trimmed V and J ends, which lost 4 bases and 0 bases, there was a span of 4 bases. CDR3: CAWIGSYNSPLHF. The CDR3 nucleotides are TGTGCCTGGATCGGCTCCTATAATTCACCCCTCCACTTT.

The CDR3 coding sequence is TGTGCCTGGACCTCTAGAGGTTTGCCCCGACCACAACATACGCAGTATTTT. Amino acids: CAWTSRGLPRPQHTQYF. V usage is TRBV30 and J usage is TRBJ2-3; D is unresolved. The CDR3 contains 17 residues. Trimming stripped 4 bases from V and 7 bases from J, with 27 bases between. Germline assignment: CDR1 GTSNPN and CDR2 SVGIG (reference sequence).

This chain connects TRBV28 to TRBJ1-5; D remains ambiguous. The CDR3 is 13 residues long. Germline V lookup: CDR1 MDHEN, CDR2 SYDVKM. V lost 4 bases, J lost 5 bases, and 9 bases lay in between. CDR3 in amino acids: CASSSMEHQPQHF. The CDR3 nucleotides read TGTGCCAGCAGTTCGATGGAACATCAGCCCCAGCATTTT.

J is TRBJ2-3 and V is TRBV13, with TRBD1 matching 9 bases. J lost 4 bases, V lost 3 bases, and 5 bases had no gene match. This CDR3 comprises 15 residues. In germline, CDR1 is PRHDT, CDR2 FYEKMQ (reference sequence). CDR3 in amino acids: CASSFEQGAADTQYF. The CDR3 DNA follows: TGTGCCAGCAGCTTCGAACAGGGGGCTGCAGATACGCAGTATTTT.

As DNA, the CDR3 is TGTGCCAGCAGTCCTGGACTAGCGGGGGCCATGGAGACCCAGTACTTC. Its translation: CASSPGLAGAMETQYF. The chain carries TRBV27 and TRBJ2-5; TRBD2 agrees at 13 bases. CDR1 is MNHEY, CDR2 SMNVEV, per germline (reference sequence). The CDR3 spans 16 residues. After removal of 5 bases from V and 5 bases from J, the junction contained 8 bases not matched to a gene.

The V gene is TRBV28, the J gene TRBJ2-7; perhaps TRBD1 as D (6 bases). CDR1 is MDHEN, CDR2 SYDVKM, per germline. Trimming cost V 3 bases and J 4 bases, with 19 bases left between them. The CDR3 runs to 16 residues. The CDR3 sequence: CASSFRGWYREYEQYF. The CDR3 nucleotides read TGTGCCAGCAGTTTTCGCGGGTGGTACAGGGAGTACGAGCAGTACTTC. The complete variable domain, with remaining parts taken from reference TRBV28 and TRBJ2-7, reads DVKVTQSSRYLVKRTGEKVFLECVQDMDHENMFWYRQDPGLGLRLIYFSYDVKMKEKGDIPEGYSVSREKKERFSLILESASTNQTSMYLCASSFRGWYREYEQYFGPGTRLTVT.

V is TRBV30 and J is TRBJ1-1, with TRBD1 matching over 7 bases. This CDR3 contains 14 residues. Germline loops: CDR1 GTSNPN, CDR2 SVGIG (reference sequence). Trimming cost V 0 bases and J 6 bases; bases outside gene matches: 7. The CDR3 bases are TGTGCCTGGAGTGTGACAGGGCGTGTTGCTGAAGCTTTCTTT. This translates into CAWSVTGRVAEAFF.

The J gene is TRBJ2-7, the V gene TRBV7-9; D is possibly TRBD1 (5 bases). The CDR3 has 14 residues. Germline V gene lookup returns CDR1 SEHNR and CDR2 FQNEAQ (reference sequence). The V end lost 5 bases, the J end lost 3 bases, and 14 bases lay between the germline ends. The CDR3 region is CASSGFDSYYEQYF. CDR3 nucleotides: TGTGCCAGCAGCGGGTTCGACAGCTACTACGAGCAGTACTTC.

This chain joins TRBV5-1 and TRBJ1-2, with D unclear. With 4 bases removed from V and 0 bases from J, the gap between germline ends came to 13 bases. The CDR3 has 15 residues. CDR1 is SGHRS, CDR2 YFSETQ, per germline. The CDR3 DNA sequence: TGCGCCAGCAGCGAGAAGGGCGGTTCTAACTATGGCTACACCTTC. As protein: CASSEKGGSNYGYTF.

This chain uses TRBV11-2 with TRBJ1-1, with D perhaps matching TRBD1 (5 bases). V lost 6 bases and J lost 5, with 13 bases in between. The germline CDR1 and CDR2 sequences are SGHAT and FQNNGV. The CDR3 covers 13 residues. The CDR3 loop reads CASSQGAGTEAFF. CDR3 in DNA: TGTGCCAGCAGTCAAGGGGCAGGGACTGAAGCTTTCTTT. Based on the CDR3 plus reference TRBV11-2 and TRBJ1-1, the full variable domain is EAGVAQSPRYKIIEKRQSVAFWCNPISGHATLYWYQQILGQGPKLLIQFQNNGVVDDSQLPKDRFSAERLKGVDSTLKIQPAKLEDSAVYLCASSQGAGTEAFFGQGTRLTVV.

The rearrangement joins TRBV30 to TRBJ1-5, with a tentative D call TRBD1 (5 bases). The germline V gene has CDR1 GTSNPN and CDR2 SVGIG (reference sequence). V shed 0 bases and J shed 3 bases, with 9 bases lying between them. The CDR3 runs to 14 residues. CDR3: CAWSVGANNQPQHF. CDR3 sequence (DNA): TGTGCCTGGAGTGTAGGGGCTAACAATCAGCCCCAGCATTTT.

CDR3 in DNA: TGTGCCAGCAGTTGGCAGCAAAATTCACCCCTCCACTTT. Translated, it gives CASSWQQNSPLHF. The chain links TRBV5-4 to TRBJ1-6, with unresolved D. The CDR3 length is 13 residues. CDR1 is SGHNT and CDR2 is YYREEE in the germline V gene (reference sequence). The V and J ends lost 5 bases and 7 bases respectively, with 10 bases between them.

This clone has a handful of counts. Here the CDR3 reads CASSAPTAFGGGYTF. In DNA form, the CDR3 reads TGTGCCAGCAGTGCCCCGACAGCCTTTGGGGGTGGCTACACCTTC. The V gene is TRBV28, the J gene TRBJ1-2, with D possibly being TRBD1 (5 bases). Germline CDR1 reads MDHEN; CDR2 reads SYDVKM. The CDR3 has 15 residues. The V end was cut by 5 bases, the J end by 7 bases, with 20 bases between.

The CDR3 region has the DNA TGTGCCAGCAGCTCCTCGGGGGGAGGCTATGGCTACACCTTC. This sequence encodes CASSSSGGGYGYTF. The chain links TRBV7-9 to TRBJ1-2, with D tentatively TRBD1 (5 bases). Per germline, CDR1 SEHNR and CDR2 FQNEAQ (reference sequence). CDR3 size: 14 residues. Trimming left V 4 bases short and J 4 bases short, with 13 bases between.

This chain connects TRBV7-9 to TRBJ2-4, with 7 bases matching TRBD1. Looked up from germline, CDR1 is SEHNR and CDR2 is FQNEAQ (reference sequence). The CDR3 runs to 19 residues. The ends lost 4 bases at V and 3 bases at J; junction bases unmatched: 18. The CDR3 region is CASSYTRQGLVFDKNIQYF. The CDR3, as DNA: TGTGCCAGCAGCTACACGAGACAGGGATTAGTGTTTGACAAAAACATTCAGTACTTC. The whole variable domain, filled in from reference TRBV7-9 and TRBJ2-4, reads DTGVSQNPRHKITKRGQNVTFRCDPISEHNRLYWYRQTLGQGPEFLTYFQNEAQLEKSRLLSDRFSAERPKGSFSTLEIQRTEQGDSAMYLCASSYTRQGLVFDKNIQYFGAGTRLSVL.

This CDR3 is CASSPVASHYGYTF. CDR3 sequence (DNA): TGTGCCAGCAGCCCAGTCGCCTCACACTATGGCTACACCTTC. The chain employs TRBV7-9 and TRBJ1-2; D call uncertain. Trimming removed 5 bases at V and 3 bases at J, with 13 bases between. Per germline, CDR1 SEHNR and CDR2 FQNEAQ (reference sequence). This CDR3 has 14 amino acids. Looking up the rest from reference TRBV7-9 and TRBJ1-2 gives the full variable domain: DTGVSQNPRHKITKRGQNVTFRCDPISEHNRLYWYRQTLGQGPEFLTYFQNEAQLEKSRLLSDRFSAERPKGSFSTLEIQRTEQGDSAMYLCASSPVASHYGYTFGSGTRLTVV.

The V and J genes are TRBV30 and TRBJ2-3; weak D call: TRBD1 (5 bases). The V gene lost 2 bases and the J gene lost 6 bases, with 12 bases spanning the gap. Looked up from germline, CDR1 is GTSNPN and CDR2 is SVGIG (reference sequence). This CDR3 region has 13 residues. As DNA, the CDR3 is TGTGCCTGGAGTAGAAGGGGCCCGGATACGCAGTATTTT. Translation: CAWSRRGPDTQYF.

The table lists this clone with a count of one. The chain recombines TRBV29-1 with TRBJ2-2; D uncertain. Germline V gene data show CDR1 as SQVTM and CDR2 as ANQGSEA. The V and J ends lost 4 bases and 2 bases respectively, with 8 bases between them. The CDR3 extends over 13 amino acids. The CDR3 sequence: CSVARTNTGELFF. The DNA of the CDR3 is TGCAGCGTTGCCCGCACTAACACCGGGGAGCTGTTTTTT.

The chain recombines TRBV15 with TRBJ1-3; D not certain. This CDR3 has 16 residues. CDR1 and CDR2 from the germline V gene are LNHNV and YYDKDF (reference sequence). The V end was cut by 0 bases, the J end by 2 bases, with 11 bases between. The chain's CDR3 is CATSRDHTAAGNTIYF. CDR3 nucleotides: TGTGCCACCAGCAGAGATCACACAGCTGCTGGAAACACCATATATTTT. Full variable domain (missing parts from reference TRBV15 and TRBJ1-3): DAMVIQNPRYQVTQFGKPVTLSCSQTLNHNVMYWYQQKSSQAPKLLFHYYDKDFNNEADTPDNFQSRRPNTSFCFLDIRSPGLGDTAMYLCATSRDHTAAGNTIYFGEGSWLTVV.

This clone was observed a handful of times. The chain couples TRBV5-4 to TRBJ2-1; possibly TRBD1 or TRBD2 for D (6 bases each). Germline V gene sequence: CDR1 SGHNT, CDR2 YYREEE (reference sequence). This CDR3 comprises 15 residues. Trimming left V 6 bases short and J 8 bases short, with 21 bases between. The CDR3 is CASNVGGTGRYEQFF. CDR3 bases: TGTGCCAGCAACGTGGGGGGAACAGGGAGGTATGAGCAGTTCTTC.

The chain joins TRBV5-4 to TRBJ2-7; TRBD1 aligns across 8 bases. Germline CDR1 reads SGHNT; CDR2 reads YYREEE (reference sequence). Unmatched junction bases numbered 3, after V lost 4 bases and J lost 0 bases. CDR3 length: 14 residues. In nucleotides, the CDR3 is TGTGCCAGCAGCCGGACAGGGACCTCCTACGAGCAGTACTTC. It is translated as CASSRTGTSYEQYF.

For this clone: Germline and junction disagree at one end, which may indicate a read error. The V call is TRBV7-7, the J call TRBJ2-7, with 7 bases aligning to TRBD1. This CDR3 is built from 15 residues. Germline V lookup: CDR1 SSHAT, CDR2 FNYEAQ (reference sequence). The DNA of the CDR3 is TGTGCTAGCAGCCCATCGACAGGGCTAGGCTACGAGCAGTACTTC. This gives the protein CASSPSTGLGYEQYF.

This clone was counted between two and nine times. CDR3 amino acids: CASSSPGQDYNEQFF. CDR3 DNA: TGTGCCAGCAGTTCCCCGGGACAGGACTACAATGAGCAGTTCTTC. The chain recombines TRBV28 with TRBJ2-1, with 8 bases fitting TRBD1. Germline V gene lookup returns CDR1 MDHEN and CDR2 SYDVKM. This CDR3 spans 15 amino acids. Trimming removed 4 bases from V and 3 bases from J; junction bases left unmatched: 5.

The chain is built from TRBV7-2 and TRBJ2-5; no clear D. The germline V gene has CDR1 SGHTA and CDR2 FQGNSA. The CDR3 has 15 residues. Trimming stripped 2 bases from V and 0 bases from J, with 10 bases between. The CDR3 nucleotides read TGTGCCAGCAGCTTAAGTGAGAGTTACCAAGAGACCCAGTACTTC. Its translation: CASSLSESYQETQYF.

The J gene is TRBJ1-1, the V gene TRBV27; 8 positions match TRBD1. Unmatched junction bases numbered 8, after V lost 3 bases and J lost 11 bases. The CDR3 spans 13 residues. From germline, CDR1 is MNHEY and CDR2 SMNVEV (reference sequence). The CDR3, as DNA: TGTGCCAGCAGTTTCCACAGGGGGAGTGAGGCTTTCTTT. This sequence encodes CASSFHRGSEAFF.

Of note for this clone: Mismatch with germline at one junction end may stem from a read error. The rearrangement joins TRBV5-4 to TRBJ1-2; the D gene is possibly TRBD1 (6 bases). CDR3 length equals 17 residues. Germline assignment: CDR1 SGHNT and CDR2 YYREEE (reference sequence). CDR3 loop: CASSLQVGGGPLYGYTF. CDR3 nucleotide sequence: TGTGCAAGCAGCTTGCAGGTGGGAGGGGGTCCCCTATATGGCTACACCTTC. Based on the CDR3 plus reference TRBV5-4 and TRBJ1-2, the full variable domain is ETGVTQSPTHLIKTRGQQVTLRCSSQSGHNTVSWYQQALGQGPQFIFQYYREEENGRGNFPPRFSGLQFPNYSSELNVNALELDDSALYLCASSLQVGGGPLYGYTFGSGTRLTVV.